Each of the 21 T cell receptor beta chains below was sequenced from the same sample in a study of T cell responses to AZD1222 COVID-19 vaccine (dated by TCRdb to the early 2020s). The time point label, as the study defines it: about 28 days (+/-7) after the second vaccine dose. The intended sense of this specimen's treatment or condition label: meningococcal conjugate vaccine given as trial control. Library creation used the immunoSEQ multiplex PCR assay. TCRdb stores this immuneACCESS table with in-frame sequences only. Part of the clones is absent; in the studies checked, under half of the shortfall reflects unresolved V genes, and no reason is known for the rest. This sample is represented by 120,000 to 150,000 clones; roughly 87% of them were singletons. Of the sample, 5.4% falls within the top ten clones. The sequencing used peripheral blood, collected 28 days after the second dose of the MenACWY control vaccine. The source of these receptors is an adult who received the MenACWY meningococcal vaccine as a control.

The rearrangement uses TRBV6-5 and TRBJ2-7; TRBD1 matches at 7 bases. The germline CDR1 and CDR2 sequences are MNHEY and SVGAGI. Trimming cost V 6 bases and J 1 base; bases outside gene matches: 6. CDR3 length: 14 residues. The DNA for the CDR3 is TGTGCCAGCAGCAGACCGGGACAGTCCTACGAGCAGTACTTC. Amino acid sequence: CASSRPGQSYEQYF.

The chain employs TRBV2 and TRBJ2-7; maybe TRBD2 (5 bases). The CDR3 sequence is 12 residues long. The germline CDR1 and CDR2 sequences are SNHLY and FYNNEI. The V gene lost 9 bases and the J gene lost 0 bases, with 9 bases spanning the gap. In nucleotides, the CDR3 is TGTGCCAGTGGAGGCAACTCCTACGAGCAGTACTTC. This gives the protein CASGGNSYEQYF. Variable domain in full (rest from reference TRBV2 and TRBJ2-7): EPEVTQTPSHQVTQMGQEVILRCVPISNHLYFYWYRQILGQKVEFLVSFYNNEISEKSEIFDDQFSVERPDGSNFTLKIRSTKLEDSAMYFCASGGNSYEQYFGPGTRLTVT.

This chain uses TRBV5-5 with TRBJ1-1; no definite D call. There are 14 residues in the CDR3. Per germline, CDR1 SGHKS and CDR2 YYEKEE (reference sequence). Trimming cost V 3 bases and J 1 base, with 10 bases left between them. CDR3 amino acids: CASSSRPENTEAFF. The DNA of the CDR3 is TGTGCCAGCAGCTCGCGGCCCGAGAACACTGAAGCTTTCTTT.

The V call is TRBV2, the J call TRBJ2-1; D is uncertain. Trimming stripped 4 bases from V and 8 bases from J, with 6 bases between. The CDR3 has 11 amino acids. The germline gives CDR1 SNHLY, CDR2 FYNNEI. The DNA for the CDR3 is TGTGCCAGCAGTGTCCTACATGAGCAGTTCTTC. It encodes CASSVLHEQFF. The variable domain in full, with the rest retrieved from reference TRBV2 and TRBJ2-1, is EPEVTQTPSHQVTQMGQEVILRCVPISNHLYFYWYRQILGQKVEFLVSFYNNEISEKSEIFDDQFSVERPDGSNFTLKIRSTKLEDSAMYFCASSVLHEQFFGPGTRLTVL.

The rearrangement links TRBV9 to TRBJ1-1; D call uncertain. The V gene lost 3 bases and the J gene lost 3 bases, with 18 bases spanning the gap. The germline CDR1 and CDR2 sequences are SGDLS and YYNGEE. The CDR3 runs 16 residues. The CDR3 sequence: CASSADIQARDTEAFF. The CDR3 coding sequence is TGTGCCAGCAGCGCAGATATCCAGGCCCGTGACACTGAAGCTTTCTTT.

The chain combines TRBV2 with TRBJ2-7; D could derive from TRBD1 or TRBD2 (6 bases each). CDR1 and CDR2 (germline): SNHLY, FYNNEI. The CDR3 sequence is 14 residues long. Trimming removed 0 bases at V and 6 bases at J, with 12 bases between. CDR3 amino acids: CASSEALRGREQYF. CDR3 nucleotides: TGTGCCAGCAGTGAAGCGCTTCGGGGGCGCGAGCAGTACTTC.

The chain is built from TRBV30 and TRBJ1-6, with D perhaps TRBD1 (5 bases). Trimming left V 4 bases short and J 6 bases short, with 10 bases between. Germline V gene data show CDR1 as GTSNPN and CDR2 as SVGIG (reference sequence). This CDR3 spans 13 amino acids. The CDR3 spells CAWNTGVNSPLHF. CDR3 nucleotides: TGTGCCTGGAATACGGGGGTTAATTCACCCCTCCACTTT. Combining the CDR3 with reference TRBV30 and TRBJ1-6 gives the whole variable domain SQTIHQWPATLVQPVGSPLSLECTVEGTSNPNLYWYRQAAGRGLQLLFYSVGIGQISSEVPQNLSASRPQDRQFILSSKKLLLSDSGFYLCAWNTGVNSPLHFGNGTRLTVT.

CDR3 coding DNA: TGTGCCAGCGTATCTCTATGGGTGCCCCAGCCCCAGCATTTT. This gives the protein CASVSLWVPQPQHF. V and J are TRBV28 and TRBJ1-5; D not resolved. CDR1 MDHEN and CDR2 SYDVKM come from the germline V gene. With 8 bases removed from V and 7 bases from J, the gap between germline ends came to 18 bases. The CDR3 runs to 14 residues. The full variable domain, its missing parts supplied by reference TRBV28 and TRBJ1-5, is DVKVTQSSRYLVKRTGEKVFLECVQDMDHENMFWYRQDPGLGLRLIYFSYDVKMKEKGDIPEGYSVSREKKERFSLILESASTNQTSMYLCASVSLWVPQPQHFGDGTRLSIL.

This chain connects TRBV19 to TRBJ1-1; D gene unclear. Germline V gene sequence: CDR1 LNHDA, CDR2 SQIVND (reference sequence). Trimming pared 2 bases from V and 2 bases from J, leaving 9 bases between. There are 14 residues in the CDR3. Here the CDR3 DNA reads TGTGCCAGTAGTATATATGATGATAACACTGAAGCTTTCTTT. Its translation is CASSIYDDNTEAFF.

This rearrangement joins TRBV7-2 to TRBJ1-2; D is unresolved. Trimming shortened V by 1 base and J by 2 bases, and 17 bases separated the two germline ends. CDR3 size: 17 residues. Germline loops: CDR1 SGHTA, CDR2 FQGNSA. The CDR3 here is CASSLVDDGRRNYGYTF. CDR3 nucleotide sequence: TGTGCCAGCAGCTTAGTGGATGACGGCAGGAGAAACTATGGCTACACCTTC.

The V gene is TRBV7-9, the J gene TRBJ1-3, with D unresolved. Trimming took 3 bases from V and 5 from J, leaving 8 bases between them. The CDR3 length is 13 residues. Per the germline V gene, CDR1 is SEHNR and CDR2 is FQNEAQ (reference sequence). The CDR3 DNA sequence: TGTGCCAGCAGCTTCGGAACCCGAAACACCATATATTTT. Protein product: CASSFGTRNTIYF.

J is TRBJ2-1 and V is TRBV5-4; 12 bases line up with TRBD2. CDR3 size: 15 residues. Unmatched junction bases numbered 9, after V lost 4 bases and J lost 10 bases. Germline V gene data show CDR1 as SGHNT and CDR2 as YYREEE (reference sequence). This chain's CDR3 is CASSQTSGRNEEQFF. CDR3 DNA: TGTGCCAGCAGCCAGACTAGCGGGAGAAATGAAGAGCAGTTCTTC. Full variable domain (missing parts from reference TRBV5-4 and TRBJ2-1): ETGVTQSPTHLIKTRGQQVTLRCSSQSGHNTVSWYQQALGQGPQFIFQYYREEENGRGNFPPRFSGLQFPNYSSELNVNALELDDSALYLCASSQTSGRNEEQFFGPGTRLTVL.

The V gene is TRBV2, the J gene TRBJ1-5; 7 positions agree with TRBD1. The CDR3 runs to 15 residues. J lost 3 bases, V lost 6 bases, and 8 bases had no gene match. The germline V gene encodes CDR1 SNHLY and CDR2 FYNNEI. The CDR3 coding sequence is TGTGCCAGCAGACCCGACAGGGCCCCCAATCAGCCCCAGCATTTT. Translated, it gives CASRPDRAPNQPQHF.

The CDR3, as DNA: TGCGCCAGCAGCTTGATAGCAGCGAACACCGGGGAGCTGTTTTTT. Its protein is CASSLIAANTGELFF. This chain joins TRBV5-1 and TRBJ2-2; D unresolved. CDR3 size: 15 residues. Looked up from germline, CDR1 is SGHRS and CDR2 is YFSETQ. Deletions cut 1 base from V and 0 bases from J, with 7 bases between.

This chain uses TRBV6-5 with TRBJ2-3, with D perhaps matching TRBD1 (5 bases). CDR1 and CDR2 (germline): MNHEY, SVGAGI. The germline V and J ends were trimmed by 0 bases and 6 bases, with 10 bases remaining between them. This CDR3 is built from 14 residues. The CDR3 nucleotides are TGTGCCAGCAGTTACTCTCAGGGCCGGGATACGCAGTATTTT. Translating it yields CASSYSQGRDTQYF.

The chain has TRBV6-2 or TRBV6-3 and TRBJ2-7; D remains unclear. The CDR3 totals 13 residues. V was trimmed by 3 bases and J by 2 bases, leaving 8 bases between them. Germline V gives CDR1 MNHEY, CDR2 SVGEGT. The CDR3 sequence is CASSYTTPYEQYF. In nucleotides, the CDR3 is TGTGCCAGCAGTTATACGACCCCCTACGAGCAGTACTTC.

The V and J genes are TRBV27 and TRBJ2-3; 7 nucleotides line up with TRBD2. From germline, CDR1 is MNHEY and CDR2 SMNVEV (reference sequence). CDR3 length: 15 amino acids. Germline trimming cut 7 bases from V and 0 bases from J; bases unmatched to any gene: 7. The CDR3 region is CASTHRGVSTDTQYF. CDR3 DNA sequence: TGTGCCAGCACCCACCGGGGGGTCAGCACAGATACGCAGTATTTT.

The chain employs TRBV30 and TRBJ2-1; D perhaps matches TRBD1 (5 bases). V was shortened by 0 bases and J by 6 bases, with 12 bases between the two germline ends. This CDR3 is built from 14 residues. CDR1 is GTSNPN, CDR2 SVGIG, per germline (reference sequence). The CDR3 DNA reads TGTGCCTGGAGTGTAACAGGCAGGGCCAATGAGCAGTTCTTC. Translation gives CAWSVTGRANEQFF. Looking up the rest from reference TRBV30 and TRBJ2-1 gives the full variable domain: SQTIHQWPATLVQPVGSPLSLECTVEGTSNPNLYWYRQAAGRGLQLLFYSVGIGQISSEVPQNLSASRPQDRQFILSSKKLLLSDSGFYLCAWSVTGRANEQFFGPGTRLTVL.

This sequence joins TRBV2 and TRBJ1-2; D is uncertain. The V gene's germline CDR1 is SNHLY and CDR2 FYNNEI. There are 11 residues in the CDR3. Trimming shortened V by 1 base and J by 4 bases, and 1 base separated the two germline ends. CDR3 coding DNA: TGTGCCAGCAGTGAAGTCTATGGCTACACCTTC. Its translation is CASSEVYGYTF.

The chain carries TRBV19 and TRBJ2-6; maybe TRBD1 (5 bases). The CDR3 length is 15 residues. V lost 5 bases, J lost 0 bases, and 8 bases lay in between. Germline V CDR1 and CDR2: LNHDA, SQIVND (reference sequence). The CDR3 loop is CASSVRVSGANVLTF. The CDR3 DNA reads TGTGCCAGTAGTGTCAGGGTCTCTGGGGCCAACGTCCTGACTTTC.

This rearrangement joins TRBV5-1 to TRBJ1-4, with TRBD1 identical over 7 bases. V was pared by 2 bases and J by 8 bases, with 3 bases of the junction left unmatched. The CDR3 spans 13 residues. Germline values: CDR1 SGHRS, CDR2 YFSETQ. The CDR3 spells CASSFQGDEKLFF. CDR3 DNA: TGCGCCAGCAGCTTTCAGGGGGACGAAAAACTGTTTTTT.